This TCR beta chain was sequenced in a study of T-cell reconstitution after alpha-beta-depleted transplantation in children. The study's findings and limits: Expanded graft clones, several hundred of them, were reportedly the source of alpha-beta T cells about two months after transplant. T-cell numbers and diversity one year post-transplant derived largely from freshly generated T cells.

This clonotype was counted many times. The antigen remains undetermined. CDR1 is SQVTM, CDR2 ANQGSEA, per germline. The CDR3 has 13 amino acids. The ends lost 5 bases at V and 2 bases at J; junction bases unmatched: 5. Preparation of the TCRbeta library used unique molecular identifiers. TCRdb ran MiXCR on the PCR reads and lists one entry per CDR3 protein. The table records fewer than 700,000 distinct CDR3 sequences, 10% to 15% of them present only once. This specimen was PBMCs, mostly from graft donor cells, taken 360 days after TCRalphabeta/CD19-depleted stem cell transplant. The V call is TRBV29-1, the J call TRBJ2-7, with 8 bases aligning to TRBD2. This sequence was found in a male patient younger than 18 who had a stem cell transplant for acute myeloid leukemia, so the T cells may come from the graft donor. The CDR3 is CSVRIAGPYEQYF. The DNA of the CDR3 is TGCAGCGTTCGAATAGCGGGGCCCTACGAGCAGTACTTC.